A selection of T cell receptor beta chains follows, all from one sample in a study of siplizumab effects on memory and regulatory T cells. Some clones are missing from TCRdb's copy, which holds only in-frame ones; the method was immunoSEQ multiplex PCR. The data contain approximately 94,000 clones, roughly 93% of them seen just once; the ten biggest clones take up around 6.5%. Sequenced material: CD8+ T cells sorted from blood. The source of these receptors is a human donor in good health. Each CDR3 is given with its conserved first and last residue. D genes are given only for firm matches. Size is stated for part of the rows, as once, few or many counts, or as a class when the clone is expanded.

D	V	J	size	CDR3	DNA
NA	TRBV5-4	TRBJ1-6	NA	CASRRSDRSNSPLHF	TGTGCCAGCAGGCGATCGGACAGATCCAATTCACCCCTCCACTTT
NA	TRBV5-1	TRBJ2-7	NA	CASSPPGSYEQYF	TGCGCCAGCAGCCCGCCGGGCAGCTACGAGCAGTACTTC
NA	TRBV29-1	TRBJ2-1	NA	CSVEGMHNEQFF	TGCAGCGTTGAAGGGATGCACAATGAGCAGTTCTTC
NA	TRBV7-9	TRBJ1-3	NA	CASSLAYGEDTIYF	TGTGCCAGCAGCTTAGCGTATGGTGAGGACACCATATATTTT
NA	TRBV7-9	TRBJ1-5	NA	CASSLGGQPQHF	TGTGCCAGCAGCTTAGGCGGTCAGCCCCAGCATTTT
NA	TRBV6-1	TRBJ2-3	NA	CASSEGPRTDTQYF	TGTGCCAGCAGTGAAGGCCCGCGCACAGATACGCAGTATTTT
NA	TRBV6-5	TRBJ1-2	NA	CASSLLGGADGYTF	TGTGCCAGCAGCCTCCTGGGGGGGGCGGATGGCTACACCTTC
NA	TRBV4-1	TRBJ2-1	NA	CASSQEKYRTGEQFF	TGCGCCAGCAGCCAAGAGAAGTACCGAACGGGTGAGCAGTTCTTC
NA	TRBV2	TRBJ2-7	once	CAGLKGNSYEQYF	TGTGCCGGCCTTAAAGGGAATTCCTACGAGCAGTACTTC
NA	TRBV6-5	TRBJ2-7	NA	CASTPSRGYEQYF	TGTGCCAGCACTCCTTCAAGGGGCTACGAGCAGTACTTC
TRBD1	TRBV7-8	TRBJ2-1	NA	CASSSPGQGDNEQFF	TGTGCCAGCAGCTCACCGGGACAGGGGGACAATGAGCAGTTCTTC
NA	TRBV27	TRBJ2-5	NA	CASGPVETQYF	TGTGCCAGTGGCCCGGTGGAGACCCAGTACTTC
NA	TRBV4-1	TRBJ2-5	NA	CASSRANLAQETQYF	TGCGCCAGCAGCCGAGCCAACCTAGCGCAAGAGACCCAGTACTTC
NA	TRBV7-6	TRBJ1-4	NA	CASSLERGGKLFF	TGTGCCAGCAGCCTCGAAAGGGGCGGAAAACTGTTTTTT
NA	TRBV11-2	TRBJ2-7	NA	CASSLVVRVSSYEQYF	TGTGCCAGCAGCTTAGTCGTCCGCGTGAGCTCCTACGAGCAGTACTTC